These T cell receptor beta chains were read from a single sample in a study of cytomegalovirus exposure and HLA in healthy donors. Only in-frame clones appear in the TCRdb table, and some are missing; sequencing was by immunoSEQ multiplex PCR. The sample records tens of thousands of clones, roughly two thirds being singletons. The sequenced sample was PBMCs. The receptors here all came from a man aged 55-75 years in good health and CMV-seropositive. CDR3s include the opening cysteine and the closing phenylalanine or tryptophan. Fields, in order: CDR3 protein, CDR3 DNA, CDR3 length, D gene, clone size, V gene, J gene. A D gene is named only where the DNA matches it firmly. Clone size appears in some rows only: once, few, many, or a class for an expanded clone.

CSAGQLYGYTF	TGCAGTGCTGGACAGCTATATGGCTACACCTTC	11	NA	NA	TRBV20-1	TRBJ1-2
CASSLEGTSSYNEQFF	TGTGCCAGCAGTTTAGAGGGAACTTCCTCCTACAATGAGCAGTTCTTC	16	NA	NA	TRBV27	TRBJ2-1
CASSGYSGDEQFF	TGTGCCAGCAGCGGGTATTCGGGGGATGAGCAGTTCTTC	13	NA	NA	TRBV7-3	TRBJ2-1
CASIRGVGNTEAFF	TGCGCCAGCATCAGGGGGGTGGGGAACACTGAAGCTTTCTTT	14	TRBD1	NA	TRBV5-1	TRBJ1-1
CASSPLSRQSEAFF	TGTGCCAGCAGCCCCCTGAGTCGACAGTCTGAAGCTTTCTTT	14	NA	once	TRBV28	TRBJ1-1
CASSRLAGGNNEQFF	TGTGCCAGCAGTCGACTAGCGGGAGGAAACAATGAGCAGTTCTTC	15	TRBD2	few	TRBV6-1	TRBJ2-1
CASSPRTSGGYEQYF	TGTGCCAGCAGCCCAAGGACTAGCGGGGGATACGAGCAGTACTTC	15	TRBD2	NA	TRBV13	TRBJ2-7
CASSWTDRSDEQYF	TGTGCCAGCAGTTGGACAGACAGATCTGATGAGCAGTACTTC	14	NA	NA	TRBV6-5	TRBJ2-7
CASSHSTSGGWDTQYF	TGCGCCAGCAGTCACAGCACTAGCGGGGGATGGGATACGCAGTATTTT	16	TRBD2	NA	TRBV4-3	TRBJ2-3
CASSPRDRYNSPLHF	TGTGCCAGCAGTCCCCGGGACAGGTATAATTCACCCCTCCACTTT	15	TRBD1	NA	TRBV28	TRBJ1-6
CASSAHVTGAFYNEQFF	TGCGCCAGCAGCGCCCACGTTACAGGGGCCTTCTACAATGAGCAGTTCTTC	17	TRBD1	once	TRBV5-1	TRBJ2-1
CASSLTGRNSPLHF	TGTGCCAGCAGTTTGACAGGGAGGAATTCACCCCTCCACTTT	14	TRBD1	NA	TRBV6-5	TRBJ1-6
CASSQEYGSYYEQYF	TGCGCCAGCAGCCAAGAGTATGGGAGTTACTACGAGCAGTACTTC	15	NA	NA	TRBV4-1	TRBJ2-7
CASSSGSRNNEQFF	TGTGCCAGCAGCTCGGGGAGCAGAAACAATGAGCAGTTCTTC	14	NA	NA	TRBV11-3	TRBJ2-1
CASSYSGAETQYF	TGTGCCAGCAGCTACAGCGGGGCCGAGACCCAGTACTTC	13	TRBD2	NA	TRBV7-3	TRBJ2-5
CASRADSGTGNSPLHF	TGCGCCAGCAGAGCTGACTCCGGGACAGGGAATTCACCCCTCCACTTT	16	TRBD1	NA	TRBV10-1	TRBJ1-6
CASARTKTGGGYNEQFF	TGCGCCAGCGCCAGGACGAAAACAGGGGGCGGGTACAATGAGCAGTTCTTC	17	TRBD1	few	TRBV5-1	TRBJ2-1
CASSSEDYGYTF	TGTGCCAGCAGCTCAGAGGACTATGGCTACACCTTC	12	NA	few	TRBV7-9	TRBJ1-2
CASSHEQGSHYEQYF	TGCGCCAGCAGCCATGAACAGGGGTCCCACTACGAGCAGTACTTC	15	TRBD1	NA	TRBV4-1	TRBJ2-7
CASSIGQATNEKLFF	TGTGCCAGTAGTATAGGACAGGCAACTAATGAAAAACTGTTTTTT	15	NA	few	TRBV19	TRBJ1-4
CASSLVAGIHVNYGYTF	TGTGCCAGCAGCTTGGTAGCAGGGATTCATGTCAACTATGGCTACACCTTC	17	NA	once	TRBV5-4	TRBJ1-2
CASSVTSGGYNEQFF	TGTGCCAGTAGTGTGACTAGCGGGGGGTACAATGAGCAGTTCTTC	15	TRBD2	NA	TRBV19	TRBJ2-1
CASSFFGTSGSNEQFF	TGCGCCAGCAGCTTTTTCGGAACTAGCGGTTCGAATGAGCAGTTCTTC	16	TRBD2	NA	TRBV5-1	TRBJ2-1
CASNRGGGSYGYTF	TGTGCCAGCAACCGAGGGGGCGGAAGCTATGGCTACACCTTC	14	TRBD1	once	TRBV6-1	TRBJ1-2
CASSMGGSPYNEQFF	TGTGCCAGTAGTATGGGCGGGAGCCCTTACAATGAGCAGTTCTTC	15	TRBD2	NA	TRBV19	TRBJ2-1
CASSSPGLAIPETQYF	TGTGCCAGCAGCTCCCCGGGACTAGCGATTCCGGAGACCCAGTACTTC	16	TRBD2	NA	TRBV7-9	TRBJ2-5
CASSEDSNPYNEQFF	TGTGCCAGCAGCGAGGACTCAAACCCCTACAATGAGCAGTTCTTC	15	NA	NA	TRBV7-2	TRBJ2-1
CASSFGAGALHF	TGCGCCAGCAGCTTCGGGGCGGGGGCCCTCCACTTT	12	NA	NA	TRBV5-1	TRBJ1-6
CASGLGLASSYNSPLHF	TGTGCTAGTGGTCTAGGACTGGCGAGCTCCTATAATTCACCCCTCCACTTT	17	NA	NA	TRBV12-5	TRBJ1-6
CASSQLAGGLYEQYF	TGTGCCAGCAGTCAACTAGCGGGAGGACTGTACGAGCAGTACTTC	15	TRBD2	NA	TRBV28	TRBJ2-7
CASSEWAGNQETQYF	TGTGCCAGCAGTGAGTGGGCAGGGAACCAAGAGACCCAGTACTTC	15	NA	NA	TRBV6-1	TRBJ2-5
CAAGGYTQYF	TGTGCCGCCGGGGGGTATACGCAGTATTTT	10	TRBD2	NA	TRBV27	TRBJ2-3
CASSLANMDGYTF	TGTGCCAGCAGCTTAGCAAACATGGATGGCTACACCTTC	13	NA	NA	TRBV7-9	TRBJ1-2
CASSIREDTEAFF	TGTGCCAGCAGTATTAGGGAGGACACTGAAGCTTTCTTT	13	NA	NA	TRBV7-8	TRBJ1-1
CASSPWTGGIYGYTF	TGTGCCAGCAGCCCCTGGACAGGGGGCATCTATGGCTACACCTTC	15	TRBD1	NA	TRBV9	TRBJ1-2
CASSPPATNEKLFF	TGTGCCAGCAGCCCTCCTGCAACTAATGAAAAACTGTTTTTT	14	NA	few	TRBV7-9	TRBJ1-4
CASSFSTGENQPQHF	TGTGCCAGCAGCTTTTCAACGGGGGAAAATCAGCCCCAGCATTTT	15	NA	NA	TRBV5-5	TRBJ1-5
CASSDRGGGSEAFF	TGTGCCAGCAGCGACAGGGGGGGCGGGTCTGAAGCTTTCTTT	14	TRBD1	NA	TRBV6-1	TRBJ1-1
CSVVHSRTSLDEQFF	TGCAGCGTTGTGCACAGTCGAACTAGCTTGGATGAGCAGTTCTTC	15	NA	NA	TRBV29-1	TRBJ2-1
CASSANYEQYF	TGTGCCAGCAGTGCGAACTACGAGCAGTACTTC	11	NA	NA	TRBV28	TRBJ2-7
CASGPPCPGQEGYEQYF	TGTGCTAGTGGTCCCCCCTGTCCGGGACAGGAGGGCTACGAGCAGTACTTC	17	TRBD1	few	TRBV12-5	TRBJ2-7
CSSSFGSSGGQETQYF	TGTTCCAGCAGCTTTGGTTCTAGCGGGGGCCAAGAGACCCAGTACTTC	16	TRBD2	NA	TRBV7-9	TRBJ2-5
CAIDVGDEQFF	TGTGCCATCGACGTGGGCGATGAGCAGTTCTTC	11	NA	NA	TRBV10-3	TRBJ2-1
CASSSGLAGLQNTQYF	TGCGCCAGCAGCTCCGGACTAGCGGGACTCCAAAATACGCAGTATTTT	16	TRBD2	once	TRBV5-1	TRBJ2-3
CASSLVLGSEQYF	TGTGCCAGCAGCTTAGTTCTGGGGAGCGAGCAGTACTTC	13	NA	few	TRBV7-9	TRBJ2-7
CASSYAGRGDEQYF	TGTGCCAGCAGTTACGCAGGGCGTGGCGACGAGCAGTACTTC	14	NA	NA	TRBV6-5	TRBJ2-7
CASSSAQGKTEAFF	TGCGCCAGCAGCTCCGCACAGGGGAAAACTGAAGCTTTCTTT	14	TRBD1	few	TRBV5-1	TRBJ1-1
CASSLGQGSSSYEQYF	TGTGCCAGTAGTCTAGGACAGGGGTCCAGCTCCTACGAGCAGTACTTC	16	TRBD1	NA	TRBV19	TRBJ2-7
CATSREPGQQSYEQYF	TGTGCCACCAGCAGAGAACCGGGACAGCAATCCTACGAGCAGTACTTC	16	TRBD1	NA	TRBV15	TRBJ2-7
CASSLTGLSSYEQYF	TGTGCCAGCAGCTTAACCGGACTGAGTTCCTACGAGCAGTACTTC	15	NA	NA	TRBV11-2	TRBJ2-7
CASSRLGPATDTQYF	TGTGCCAGCAGCCGACTTGGCCCTGCCACAGATACGCAGTATTTT	15	NA	NA	TRBV28	TRBJ2-3